These 2 T cell receptor beta chains share one sample of origin, sequenced in a study of T cell changes during pregnancy in multiple sclerosis. Here immunoSEQ multiplex PCR was the method, and the copy in TCRdb shows in-frame clones only, minus some. The sample shows tens of thousands of clones, roughly 94% of them seen only once. The sequencing here drew on CD8+ T cells from peripheral blood mononuclear cells, taken before pregnancy. These receptors were collected from a female donor with multiple sclerosis, enrolled in a pregnancy study.

The chain links TRBV19 to TRBJ2-3; D gene uncertain. V lost 8 bases, J lost 2 bases, and 14 bases lay in between. The CDR3 spans 14 residues. CDR1 and CDR2 from the germline V gene are LNHDA and SQIVND (reference sequence). This chain's CDR3 is CASDNGVFTDTQYF. As DNA, the CDR3 is TGTGCCAGTGATAATGGAGTCTTCACAGATACGCAGTATTTT.

The chain has TRBV25-1 and TRBJ2-7; TRBD2 is a possible D gene (5 bases). Germline V gene sequence: CDR1 MGHDK, CDR2 SYGVNS. Trimming cost V 5 bases and J 9 bases, with 14 bases left between them. The CDR3 runs to 12 residues. CDR3 bases: TGTGCCAGCAGTTTCGAGACTAAGACGCAGTACTTC. Its translation is CASSFETKTQYF.